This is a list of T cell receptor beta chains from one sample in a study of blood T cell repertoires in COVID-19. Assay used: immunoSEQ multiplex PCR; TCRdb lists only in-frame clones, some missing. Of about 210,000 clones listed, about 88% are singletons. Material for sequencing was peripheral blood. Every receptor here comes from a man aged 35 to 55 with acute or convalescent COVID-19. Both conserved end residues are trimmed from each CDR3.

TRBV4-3 ASSLRGGSGTDTQY
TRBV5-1 ASSLGGQEFNQPQH
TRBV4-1 ASSPGTGGSPIESRLF
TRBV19 ASSIFGSQETQY
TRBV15 ATSREGTGLNQPQH
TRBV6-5 ASSYAFEDQPQH
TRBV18 ASSPIKAGGGDEQY
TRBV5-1 ASSELQGGYGYT
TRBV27 ASSLVRFSYNEQF
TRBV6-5 ASSSYAHNEQF
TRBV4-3 ASSQDRLREWGGDTQY
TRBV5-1 ASSLIAETYGYT
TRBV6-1 ASSERGGAANQPQH
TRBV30 AWSVVLGNTEAF
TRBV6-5 ASSKQGWNYGYT
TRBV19 ASSIQLAGADTQY
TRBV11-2 ASSPAGLAAGTGELF
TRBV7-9 ASSFPEDRGREKLF
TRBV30 AWSLGPLAGGYEQY
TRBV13 ASSSRTSGYKAYEQY
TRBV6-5 ASMSGTGVSPLH
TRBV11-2 ASRPPGGLYNEQF
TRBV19 ASRPTDFSSQPQH
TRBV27 ASTDRVSEKLF
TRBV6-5 ASSYGTGTSYEQY
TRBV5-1 ASSLGQTYNSPLH
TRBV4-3 ASSQETSGRGSTGELF
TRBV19 ASSIRGNTEAF
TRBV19 ASSMGPRGETQY
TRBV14 ASSRTDRGRTGELF
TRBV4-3 ASSQDLGGFGNTIY
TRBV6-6 ASSRSRGRRDTQY
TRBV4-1 ASSQAGTGGNQPQH
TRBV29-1 SVVTARRETQY
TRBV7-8 ASSFLGGAGRGTGELF
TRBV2 ASSHRTGLTPGETQY
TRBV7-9 ASSLDRYNSPLH
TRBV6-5 ASMLRDEQY
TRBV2 ASSLAGYQETQY
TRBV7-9 ASSLTGTGGYNEQF
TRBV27 ASSLGHMGGYT
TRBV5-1 ASSEGQGSYNEQF
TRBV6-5 ASRQGQETQY
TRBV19 ASSIDLRESEAF
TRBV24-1 ATSDANTGNTGELF
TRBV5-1 ASSLAPLSNEQF
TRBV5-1 ASSLAVQGAGANVLT
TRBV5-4 ASSLGGATDTQY
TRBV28 ASSLAGVQSEQY
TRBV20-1 SASIQGENNEQF
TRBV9 ASSVGWTSGGTDTQY
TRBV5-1 ASSSTGASSYEQY
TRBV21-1 ASSPRTAYEQY
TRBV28 ASSSMTSGSYEQY
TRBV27 ASQTGGISSPLH
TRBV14 ASSRGGTLYGYT
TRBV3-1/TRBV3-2 ASSPGGAGTDTQY
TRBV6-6 ASSYGRGNTEAF
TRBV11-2 ASSLARTGVTGELF
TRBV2 ASREGNSGGERQY